Below are 6 T cell receptor beta chains sequenced from a single sample in a study of blood T cells in healthy people across ages. Then a second PCR, running about 7 to 11 cycles, was carried out with a sample-barcoded 5' primer and a J-beta primer mix. TCRdb itself ran the 5' RACE reads through MiXCR, one entry per CDR3 protein. This table has under 800,000 distinct CDR3 sequences, 35% to 45% appearing once. Sequencing was done on a sample of blood. All receptors derive from a woman aged 60-70 years in good health.

The chain links TRBV29-1 to TRBJ1-2; no firm D call. The CDR3 consists of 13 residues. Deletions cut 6 bases from V and 8 bases from J, with 19 bases between. CDR1 and CDR2 from the germline V gene are SQVTM and ANQGSEA. The CDR3 loop reads CSVQRADQDGYTF. CDR3 nucleotide sequence: TGCAGCGTCCAAAGGGCAGATCAAGACGGCTACACCTTC. The full variable domain, rest sourced from reference TRBV29-1 and TRBJ1-2, is SAVISQKPSRDICQRGTSLTIQCQVDSQVTMMFWYRQQPGQSLTLIATANQGSEATYESGFVIDKFPISRPNLTFSTLTVSNMSPEDSSIYLCSVQRADQDGYTFGSGTRLTVV.

This clonotype was recorded a few times. J is TRBJ1-2 and V is TRBV11-1, with TRBD1 identical over 7 bases. With 5 bases clipped from V and 4 bases from J, the junction kept 19 bases outside the gene matches. The germline V gene encodes CDR1 SGHAT and CDR2 FQDESV (reference sequence). CDR3 length: 18 amino acids. The CDR3 sequence: CASSTRSGDSHSSYGYTF. The CDR3 DNA reads TGTGCCAGCAGCACTCGATCTGGGGACAGTCATTCCTCCTATGGCTACACCTTC.

This clonotype has more than one count but fewer than ten. The rearrangement joins TRBV27 to TRBJ2-5; weak D call: TRBD2 (6 bases). V lost 3 bases to trimming and J lost 3 bases, with 11 bases between them. The CDR3 totals 14 residues. CDR1 is MNHEY and CDR2 is SMNVEV in the germline V gene (reference sequence). CDR3 bases: TGTGCCAGCAGTTTCTTGGGGGGAAAAGAGACCCAGTACTTC. It codes for CASSFLGGKETQYF.

This clonotype has ten or more counts. V usage is TRBV6-2 or TRBV6-3 and J usage is TRBJ1-5, with TRBD1 matching over 8 bases. Germline CDR1 and CDR2: MNHEY and SVGEGT. The CDR3 length is 15 residues. The junction had 5 bases not matched to a gene; V was cut back by 4 bases and J by 3 bases. The chain's CDR3 is CASSSGQGFNQPQHF. The CDR3 DNA is TGTGCCAGCAGTTCCGGACAGGGTTTCAATCAGCCCCAGCATTTT.

The chain employs TRBV12-3 or TRBV12-4 and TRBJ2-3; unclear D gene. The CDR3 has 11 amino acids. The ends were cut back, 7 bases at V and 10 bases at J, with 12 bases in the middle. The CDR3: CASTIGRAQYF. The CDR3, as DNA: TGTGCCAGCACTATCGGAAGGGCGCAGTATTTT.

V and J are TRBV7-2 and TRBJ2-3; the D gene is possibly TRBD2 (6 bases). V gave up 3 bases and J gave up 2 bases, with 15 bases separating them. This CDR3 is 16 amino acids long. Germline V gene data show CDR1 as SGHTA and CDR2 as FQGNSA. CDR3 amino acids: CASSFSFGGATDTQYF. The CDR3, as DNA: TGTGCCAGCAGCTTCTCCTTTGGCGGGGCCACAGATACGCAGTATTTT.